Listed here is a single T cell receptor beta chain. Its antigen is not identified. Measured with immunoSEQ multiplex PCR; TCRdb has only the in-frame clones, and not every one. Of 1 million to 1.3 million clones in the sample, 75% to 85% were seen once. These data come from a study of shared clonotypes between healthy human individuals. Germline V CDR1 and CDR2: MGHDK, SYGVNS. This CDR3 comprises 13 residues. Trimming cost V 6 bases and J 2 bases; bases outside gene matches: 2. The study enrolled healthy HIV-negative adults without recent acute infections or vaccinations as donors. The study separated CD4+ cells into CD45RA+ naive and CD45RA-negative memory subsets. Notes on the study in general: Sequencing depth was expected to influence donor clonotype sharing.

The clonotype comes from a man younger than 30 in good health. Some clones in this sample may be carry-over from other donors' samples. This sequence joins TRBV25-1 and TRBJ2-7; TRBD1 matches 9 bases. The material sequenced was memory CD4+ T cells from PBMCs. Subset indicated: CD45RA-negative fraction. The CDR3 loop is CASSGQGTYEQYF. The CDR3 region has the DNA TGTGCCAGCAGCGGACAGGGGACCTACGAGCAGTACTTC.